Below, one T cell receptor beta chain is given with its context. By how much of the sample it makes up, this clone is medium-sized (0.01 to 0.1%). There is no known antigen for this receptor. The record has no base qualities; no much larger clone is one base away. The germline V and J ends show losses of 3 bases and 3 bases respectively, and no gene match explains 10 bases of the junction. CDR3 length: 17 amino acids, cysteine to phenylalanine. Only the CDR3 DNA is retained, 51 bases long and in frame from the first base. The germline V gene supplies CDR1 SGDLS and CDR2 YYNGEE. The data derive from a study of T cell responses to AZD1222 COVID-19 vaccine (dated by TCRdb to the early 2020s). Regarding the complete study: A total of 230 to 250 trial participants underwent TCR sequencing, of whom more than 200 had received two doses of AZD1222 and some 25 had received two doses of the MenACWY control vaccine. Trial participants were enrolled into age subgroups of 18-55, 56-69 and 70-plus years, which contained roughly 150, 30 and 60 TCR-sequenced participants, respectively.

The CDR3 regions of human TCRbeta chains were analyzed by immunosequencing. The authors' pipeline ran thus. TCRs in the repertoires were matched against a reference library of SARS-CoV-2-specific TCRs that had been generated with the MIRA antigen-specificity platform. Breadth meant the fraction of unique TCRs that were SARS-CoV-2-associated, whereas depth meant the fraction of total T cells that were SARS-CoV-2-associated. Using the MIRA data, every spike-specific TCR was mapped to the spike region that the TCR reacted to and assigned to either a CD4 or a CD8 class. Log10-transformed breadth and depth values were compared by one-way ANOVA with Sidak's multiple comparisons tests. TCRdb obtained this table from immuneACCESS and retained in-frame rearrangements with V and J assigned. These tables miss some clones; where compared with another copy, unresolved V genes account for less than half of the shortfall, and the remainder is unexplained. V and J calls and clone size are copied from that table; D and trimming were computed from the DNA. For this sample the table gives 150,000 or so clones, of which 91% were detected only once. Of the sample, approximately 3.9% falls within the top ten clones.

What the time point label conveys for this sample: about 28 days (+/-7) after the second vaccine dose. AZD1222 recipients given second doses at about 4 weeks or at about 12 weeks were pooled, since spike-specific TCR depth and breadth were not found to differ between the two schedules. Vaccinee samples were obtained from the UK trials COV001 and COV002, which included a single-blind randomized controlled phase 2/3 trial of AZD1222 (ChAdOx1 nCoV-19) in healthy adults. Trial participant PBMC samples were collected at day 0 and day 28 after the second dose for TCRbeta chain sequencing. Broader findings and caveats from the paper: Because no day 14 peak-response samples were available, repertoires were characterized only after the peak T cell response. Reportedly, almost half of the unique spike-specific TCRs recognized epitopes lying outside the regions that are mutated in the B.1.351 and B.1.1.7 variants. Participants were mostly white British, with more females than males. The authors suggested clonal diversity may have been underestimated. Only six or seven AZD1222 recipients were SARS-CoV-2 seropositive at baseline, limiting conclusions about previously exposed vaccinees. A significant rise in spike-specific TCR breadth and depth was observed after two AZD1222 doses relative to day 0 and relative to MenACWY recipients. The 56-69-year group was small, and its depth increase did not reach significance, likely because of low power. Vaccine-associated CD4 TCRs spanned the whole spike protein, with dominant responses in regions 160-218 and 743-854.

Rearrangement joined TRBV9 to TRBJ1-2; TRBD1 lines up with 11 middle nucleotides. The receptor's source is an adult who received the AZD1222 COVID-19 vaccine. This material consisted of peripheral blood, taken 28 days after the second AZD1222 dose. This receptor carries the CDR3 CASSDPGDRGEDYGYTF. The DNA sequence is TGTGCCAGCAGCGACCCCGGGGACAGGGGGGAGGACTATGGCTACACCTTC.